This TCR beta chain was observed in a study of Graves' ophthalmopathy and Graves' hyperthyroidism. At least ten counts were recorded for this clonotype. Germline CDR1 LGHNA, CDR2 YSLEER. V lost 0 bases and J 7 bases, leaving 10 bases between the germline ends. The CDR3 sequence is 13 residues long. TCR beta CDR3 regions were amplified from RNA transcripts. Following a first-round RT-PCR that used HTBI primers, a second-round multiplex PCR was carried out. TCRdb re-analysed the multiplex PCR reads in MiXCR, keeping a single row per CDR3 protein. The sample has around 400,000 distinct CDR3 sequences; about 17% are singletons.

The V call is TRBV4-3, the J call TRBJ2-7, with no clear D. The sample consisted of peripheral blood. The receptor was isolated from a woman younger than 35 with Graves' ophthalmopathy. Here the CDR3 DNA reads TGCGCCAGCAGCCAAGAGTTCAGCGAGGAGCAGTACTTC. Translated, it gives CASSQEFSEEQYF.